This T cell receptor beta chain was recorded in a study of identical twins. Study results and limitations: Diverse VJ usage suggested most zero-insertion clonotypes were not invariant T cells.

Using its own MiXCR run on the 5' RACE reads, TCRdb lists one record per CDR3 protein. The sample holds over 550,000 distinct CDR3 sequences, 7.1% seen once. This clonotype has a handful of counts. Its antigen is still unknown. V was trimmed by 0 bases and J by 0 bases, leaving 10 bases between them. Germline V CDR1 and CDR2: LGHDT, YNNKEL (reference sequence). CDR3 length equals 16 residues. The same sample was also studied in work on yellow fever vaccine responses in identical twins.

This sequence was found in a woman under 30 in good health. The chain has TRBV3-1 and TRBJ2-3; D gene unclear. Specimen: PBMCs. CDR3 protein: CASSQDWPASTDTQYF. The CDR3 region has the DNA TGTGCCAGCAGCCAAGATTGGCCAGCTAGCACAGATACGCAGTATTTT.